This is a list of T cell receptor beta chains from one sample in a study of cytomegalovirus exposure and HLA in healthy donors. The protocol was immunoSEQ multiplex PCR, while the TCRdb copy is restricted to in-frame clones and leaves out a portion. The sample carries approximately 110,000 clones, approximately 80% recorded once. The sequenced sample consisted of PBMCs. The receptors were sampled from a man over 45 in good health and CMV-seronegative. Both conserved end residues are part of each CDR3. A D gene is named only where the DNA matches it firmly. Clone sizes are given selectively: once, few, many, or a class where the clone is expanded.

v_call	j_call	d_call	clone_size	cdr3_length	cdr3_aa	cdr3_nt
TRBV5-4	TRBJ2-3	-	-	16	CASSLAERLGPDTQYF	TGTGCCAGCAGCTTGGCCGAGAGACTAGGTCCGGATACGCAGTATTTT
TRBV5-4	TRBJ1-2	TRBD1	-	14	CASSPGTGNYGYTF	TGTGCCAGCAGCCCCGGGACAGGGAACTATGGCTACACCTTC
TRBV7-6	TRBJ2-7	TRBD2	once	16	CASSALAGGPSNEQYF	TGTGCCAGCAGCGCCCTGGCGGGGGGGCCCTCAAACGAGCAGTACTTC
TRBV6-5	TRBJ2-7	TRBD1	-	15	CASSYSSGQTYEQYF	TGTGCCAGCAGTTACTCATCGGGACAGACCTACGAGCAGTACTTC
TRBV30	TRBJ2-3	-	-	13	CAWSLRQLGTQYF	TGTGCCTGGAGTTTAAGACAGTTAGGTACGCAGTATTTT
TRBV7-8	TRBJ1-5	TRBD1	-	14	CASSPTGGPQPQHF	TGTGCCAGCAGCCCAACAGGGGGACCCCAGCCCCAGCATTTT
TRBV30	TRBJ1-2	-	-	12	CAYSAQGFGYTF	TGTGCCTATTCAGCCCAGGGGTTTGGCTACACCTTC
TRBV27	TRBJ2-1	-	-	14	CASTGTRGSGEQFF	TGTGCCAGCACCGGGACAAGGGGCTCAGGTGAGCAGTTCTTC
TRBV12-5	TRBJ1-2	TRBD1	once	15	CASGLDQGQTYGYTF	TGTGCTAGTGGTTTGGACCAGGGACAGACCTATGGCTACACCTTC
TRBV27	TRBJ2-7	-	once	13	CASSSAGPYEQYF	TGTGCCAGCAGTTCCGCGGGGCCCTACGAGCAGTACTTC
TRBV28	TRBJ2-7	TRBD1	-	14	CASSKDRGVYEQYF	TGTGCCAGCAGTAAGGACAGGGGGGTGTACGAGCAGTACTTC
TRBV19	TRBJ2-2	TRBD1	-	17	CASSIRGWDSSTGELFF	TGTGCCAGTAGTATAAGGGGTTGGGACAGTTCCACCGGGGAGCTGTTTTTT
TRBV6-5	TRBJ2-7	TRBD2	-	13	CASGSGSLYEQYF	TGTGCCAGCGGTAGCGGGAGTCTCTACGAGCAGTACTTC
TRBV5-6	TRBJ1-3	-	-	16	CASSTGTGGGGNTIYF	TGTGCCAGCAGCACCGGGACGGGGGGAGGAGGAAACACCATATATTTT
TRBV18	TRBJ2-7	-	-	13	CASSPNSGYEQYF	TGTGCCAGCTCACCAAATTCAGGCTACGAGCAGTACTTC
TRBV5-6	TRBJ2-7	-	few	14	CASSFQHSPYEQYF	TGTGCCAGCAGCTTTCAGCACAGCCCCTACGAGCAGTACTTC
TRBV5-4	TRBJ2-7	-	-	13	CASSASSSYEQYF	TGTGCCAGCAGCGCCTCGAGCTCCTACGAGCAGTACTTC
TRBV27	TRBJ2-7	TRBD2	-	16	CASSLGLAGDSYEQYF	TGTGCCAGCAGTCTCGGACTAGCGGGAGACTCCTACGAGCAGTACTTC
TRBV6-5	TRBJ1-6	-	-	14	CASSHAAGGGPLHF	TGTGCCAGCAGTCACGCGGCGGGGGGCGGCCCCCTCCACTTT
TRBV5-1	TRBJ2-5	-	-	18	CASSLPTVRGPYQETQYF	TGCGCCAGCAGCTTGCCAACGGTTAGGGGCCCGTACCAAGAGACCCAGTACTTC
TRBV5-1	TRBJ2-5	-	-	13	CASSFRLQETQYF	TGCGCCAGCAGCTTCAGACTCCAAGAGACCCAGTACTTC
TRBV5-1	TRBJ1-2	TRBD1	few	14	CASSLAGTGGGYTF	TGCGCCAGCAGCTTGGCCGGGACAGGGGGGGGCTACACCTTC
TRBV29-1	TRBJ1-4	TRBD1	-	13	CSVTRDRGEKLFF	TGCAGCGTTACCCGGGACAGGGGTGAAAAACTGTTTTTT
TRBV6-5	TRBJ2-7	TRBD1	-	13	CASSYPGQGRVHF	TGTGCCAGCAGTTACCCTGGACAGGGACGAGTACACTTC
TRBV19	TRBJ2-3	-	few	13	CASRPTSTDTQYF	TGTGCCAGTAGGCCTACTAGCACAGATACGCAGTATTTT
TRBV7-2	TRBJ1-5	-	-	17	CASSLRVRALPNQPQHF	TGTGCCAGCAGCTTGAGGGTAAGGGCCCTTCCAAATCAGCCCCAGCATTTT
TRBV27	TRBJ1-1	-	-	15	CASSSSHASGKEAFF	TGTGCCAGCAGTTCCTCCCATGCGTCGGGGAAAGAAGCTTTCTTT
TRBV11-1	TRBJ2-7	TRBD1	-	15	CASTLRGQGYDEQYF	TGTGCCAGCACCCTTAGAGGACAGGGTTATGACGAGCAGTACTTC
TRBV4-1	TRBJ1-1	TRBD1	-	16	CASSQTGTGGDTEAFF	TGCGCCAGCAGCCAGACCGGGACAGGTGGGGACACTGAAGCTTTCTTT
TRBV19	TRBJ1-4	TRBD1	-	11	CASRVGRGLFF	TGTGCCAGTAGGGTCGGCAGGGGGCTGTTTTTT
TRBV19	TRBJ1-5	TRBD1	-	13	CASRATGAQPQHF	TGTGCCAGTAGAGCTACAGGGGCTCAGCCCCAGCATTTT
TRBV11-2	TRBJ2-3	-	-	15	CASSLDLASTDTQYF	TGTGCCAGCAGCTTAGATCTGGCTAGCACAGATACGCAGTATTTT
TRBV28	TRBJ2-5	TRBD2	-	18	CASRSTSANLSGRQTQYF	TGTGCCAGCAGGTCGACTAGCGCGAACCTCAGCGGGCGCCAGACCCAGTACTTC
TRBV28	TRBJ1-1	-	-	14	CASSFRGLNTEAFF	TGTGCCAGCAGTTTCCGGGGGTTGAACACTGAAGCTTTCTTT
TRBV7-2	TRBJ1-1	-	-	14	CASSQGWQGSKAFF	TGTGCCAGCAGCCAAGGGTGGCAGGGTAGTAAAGCTTTCTTT
TRBV9	TRBJ2-3	-	-	15	CASSVDQGVADTQYF	TGTGCCAGCAGCGTAGACCAGGGTGTCGCAGATACGCAGTATTTT
TRBV28	TRBJ2-7	-	-	13	CASSLEGLVEQYF	TGTGCCAGCAGTTTGGAGGGTCTGGTCGAGCAGTACTTC
TRBV2	TRBJ1-4	-	few	14	CASSVRGNNEKLFF	TGTGCCAGCAGCGTAAGAGGGAATAATGAAAAACTGTTTTTT
TRBV27	TRBJ1-5	TRBD1	-	15	CASSLEGAANQPQHF	TGTGCCAGCAGTTTAGAGGGGGCGGCCAATCAGCCCCAGCATTTT
TRBV6-1	TRBJ1-2	-	-	14	CASSEAGGQGGYTF	TGTGCCAGCAGTGAAGCTGGGGGCCAAGGTGGCTACACCTTC
TRBV10-3	TRBJ1-1	-	-	15	CAISRSGGVNTEAFF	TGTGCCATCAGTAGGTCGGGGGGTGTGAACACTGAAGCTTTCTTT